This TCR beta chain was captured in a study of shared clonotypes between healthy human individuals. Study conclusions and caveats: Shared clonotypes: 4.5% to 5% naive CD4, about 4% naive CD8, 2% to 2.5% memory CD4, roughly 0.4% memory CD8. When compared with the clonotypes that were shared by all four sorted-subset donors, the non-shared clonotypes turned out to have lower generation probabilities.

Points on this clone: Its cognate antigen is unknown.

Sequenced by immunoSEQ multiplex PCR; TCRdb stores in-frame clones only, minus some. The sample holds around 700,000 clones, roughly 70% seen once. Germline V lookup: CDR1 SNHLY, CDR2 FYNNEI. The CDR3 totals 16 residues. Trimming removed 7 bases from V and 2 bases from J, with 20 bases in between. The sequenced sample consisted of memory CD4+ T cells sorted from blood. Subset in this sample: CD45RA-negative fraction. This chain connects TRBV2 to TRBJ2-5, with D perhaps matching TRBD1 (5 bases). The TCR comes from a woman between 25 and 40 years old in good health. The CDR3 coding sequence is TGTGCCAGCACTAATCACAGGAAACTCGATCAAGAGACCCAGTACTTC. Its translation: CASTNHRKLDQETQYF.